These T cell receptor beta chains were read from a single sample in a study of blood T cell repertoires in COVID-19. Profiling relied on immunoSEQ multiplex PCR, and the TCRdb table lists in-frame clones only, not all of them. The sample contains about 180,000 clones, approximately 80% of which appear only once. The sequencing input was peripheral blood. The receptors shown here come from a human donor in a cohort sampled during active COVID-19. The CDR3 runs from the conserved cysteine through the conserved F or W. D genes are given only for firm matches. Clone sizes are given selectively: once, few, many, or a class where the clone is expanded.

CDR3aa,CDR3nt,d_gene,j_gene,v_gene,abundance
CSVVGERYYNEQFF,TGCAGCGTTGTGGGTGAGCGCTACTACAATGAGCAGTTCTTC,-,TRBJ2-1,TRBV29-1,once
CSVAPSSYEQYF,TGCAGCGTTGCCCCGTCCTCCTACGAGCAGTACTTC,-,TRBJ2-7,TRBV29-1,-
CASSQGQKSYGYTF,TGTGCCAGCAGCCAGGGACAGAAATCCTATGGCTACACCTTC,TRBD1,TRBJ1-2,TRBV6-5,-
CASSYTGGNEQYF,TGTGCCAGCAGTTACACAGGGGGAAACGAGCAGTACTTC,TRBD1,TRBJ2-7,TRBV6-5,-
CASRSDRGTEAFF,TGTGCCAGCAGGTCGGATAGGGGAACTGAAGCTTTCTTT,-,TRBJ1-1,TRBV27,few
CASSQDFASGDNEQFF,TGTGCCAGCAGCCAAGATTTTGCTAGCGGAGACAATGAGCAGTTCTTC,TRBD2,TRBJ2-1,TRBV3-1/TRBV3-2,-
CASSKRTGGFQPQHF,TGTGCCAGTAGTAAAAGGACAGGGGGCTTTCAGCCCCAGCATTTT,TRBD1,TRBJ1-5,TRBV19,-
CASSHGTSGVSDTQYF,TGTGCCAGCAGTCACGGGACTAGCGGGGTCTCGGATACGCAGTATTTT,TRBD2,TRBJ2-3,TRBV27,-
CASSLGGRPGELFF,TGTGCCAGCAGCTTGGGCGGGCGGCCCGGGGAGCTGTTTTTT,-,TRBJ2-2,TRBV7-3,-
CASSLGTVNSPLHF,TGTGCCAGCAGCCTCGGGACAGTTAATTCACCCCTCCACTTT,TRBD1,TRBJ1-6,TRBV7-2,-
CASRLTRGSSYEQYF,TGTGCCAGCAGACTTACCAGGGGAAGCTCCTACGAGCAGTACTTC,-,TRBJ2-7,TRBV27,-
CASSHDRNTGELFF,TGTGCCAGCAGCCACGACAGAAACACCGGGGAGCTGTTTTTT,-,TRBJ2-2,TRBV5-8,-
CASSLAGHLSNQPQHF,TGTGCCAGCAGCTTGGCGGGACACCTGAGCAATCAGCCCCAGCATTTT,-,TRBJ1-5,TRBV5-8,-
CASSLEGGLNYGYTF,TGTGCCAGCAGCTTAGAGGGGGGGTTGAACTATGGCTACACCTTC,-,TRBJ1-2,TRBV7-2,-
CASSLVEGKSEAFF,TGTGCCAGCAGCTTAGTAGAGGGTAAGAGTGAAGCTTTCTTT,-,TRBJ1-1,TRBV7-2,-
CASSFQGEETQYF,TGTGCCAGCAGTTTTCAAGGGGAAGAGACCCAGTACTTC,-,TRBJ2-5,TRBV28,-
CASSLGTGAYEQYF,TGCGCCAGCAGCTTGGGGACAGGGGCCTACGAGCAGTACTTC,TRBD1,TRBJ2-7,TRBV5-1,-
CASSLDSYYEQYF,TGTGCCAGCAGCTTGGACAGTTACTACGAGCAGTACTTC,-,TRBJ2-7,TRBV5-6,-
CASWDRNNEKLFF,TGTGCCAGCTGGGACAGGAATAATGAAAAACTGTTTTTT,TRBD1,TRBJ1-4,TRBV2,-
CASRTGHQPQHF,TGTGCCAGCCGGACAGGGCATCAGCCCCAGCATTTT,TRBD1,TRBJ1-5,TRBV12-3/TRBV12-4,-
CASSLGAVMNTEAFF,TGTGCCAGCAGCTTAGGGGCAGTTATGAACACTGAAGCTTTCTTT,-,TRBJ1-1,TRBV7-2,-
CASSQVGQGGETQYF,TGCGCCAGCAGCCAGGTCGGACAGGGGGGAGAGACCCAGTACTTC,TRBD1,TRBJ2-5,TRBV4-1,-
CASSSPPRGMAEAFF,TGTGCCAGCAGTTCCCCCCCCAGGGGAATGGCTGAAGCTTTCTTT,-,TRBJ1-1,TRBV6-5,-
CASSQVGREGAKNIQYF,TGTGCCAGCAGCCAAGTTGGCAGGGAGGGGGCCAAAAACATTCAGTACTTC,TRBD2,TRBJ2-4,TRBV3-1/TRBV3-2,-
CASSTGAGNEQYF,TGTGCCAGTAGTACTGGCGCGGGGAACGAGCAGTACTTC,-,TRBJ2-7,TRBV19,-
CAWSALRDKNTEAFF,TGTGCCTGGAGTGCACTTAGGGACAAGAACACTGAAGCTTTCTTT,-,TRBJ1-1,TRBV30,-
CASRGGSNYGYTF,TGTGCCAGTAGAGGTGGGAGTAACTATGGCTACACCTTC,-,TRBJ1-2,TRBV19,-
CASSLAGAEGTEAFF,TGTGCCAGCAGCTTAGCGGGGGCAGAGGGCACTGAAGCTTTCTTT,-,TRBJ1-1,TRBV7-9,-
CASSPNRDQGASPPQHF,TGTGCCAGCAGCCCGAACCGCGACCAGGGGGCGAGCCCGCCCCAGCATTTT,TRBD1,TRBJ1-5,TRBV7-8,-
CASSFSPGGETDTQYF,TGTGCCAGCAGTTTTTCCCCCGGGGGGGAAACAGATACGCAGTATTTT,TRBD2,TRBJ2-3,TRBV27,-
CASSFGGRGGQETQYF,TGCGCCAGCAGCTTCGGGGGTCGAGGTGGGCAAGAGACCCAGTACTTC,-,TRBJ2-5,TRBV5-1,-
CASSQSAGGSYNEQFF,TGTGCCAGCAGCCAATCCGCGGGGGGCTCCTACAATGAGCAGTTCTTC,TRBD2,TRBJ2-1,TRBV3-1/TRBV3-2,-
CAISEGQGRDEQYF,TGTGCCATCAGTGAGGGACAGGGTAGAGACGAGCAGTACTTC,TRBD1,TRBJ2-7,TRBV10-3,-
CASGYGGTGGNTIYF,TGTGCTAGTGGTTATGGGGGGACAGGAGGAAACACCATATATTTT,TRBD1,TRBJ1-3,TRBV12-5,-
CASSFGTVSTDTQYF,TGTGCCAGCAGCTTCGGAACAGTAAGCACAGATACGCAGTATTTT,-,TRBJ2-3,TRBV11-3,-
CASSDPGTGPSTDTQYF,TGTGCCAGCAGCGACCCCGGGACAGGACCTAGCACAGATACGCAGTATTTT,TRBD1,TRBJ2-3,TRBV9,-
CASSSLAGVNTGELFF,TGTGCCAGCAGCTCGTTAGCGGGGGTCAACACCGGGGAGCTGTTTTTT,TRBD2,TRBJ2-2,TRBV11-2,-
CASSAAGDTDTQYF,TGTGCCAGCAGTGCAGCGGGGGACACAGATACGCAGTATTTT,TRBD2,TRBJ2-3,TRBV28,-
CAWSASRDGGYEQYF,TGTGCCTGGAGTGCCTCCCGGGACGGGGGCTACGAGCAGTACTTC,-,TRBJ2-7,TRBV30,few
CSVRAGALPTNEKLFF,TGCAGCGTTAGGGCAGGGGCCTTACCAACTAATGAAAAACTGTTTTTT,-,TRBJ1-4,TRBV29-1,-
CASSLVPSGDPNEQFF,TGTGCCAGCAGCTTAGTCCCCAGCGGGGACCCCAATGAGCAGTTCTTC,TRBD2,TRBJ2-1,TRBV7-9,-
CASSEPGGADYGYTF,TGTGCCAGCAGTGAACCCGGGGGAGCGGACTATGGCTACACCTTC,-,TRBJ1-2,TRBV25-1,-
CASSYGSGGGVYEQYF,TGTGCCAGCAGTTACGGGTCCGGCGGAGGGGTTTACGAGCAGTACTTC,-,TRBJ2-7,TRBV6-2/TRBV6-3,few
CASSLGAGGQFGFDTQYF,TGCGCCAGCAGCTTAGGAGCGGGGGGCCAATTCGGATTTGATACGCAGTATTTT,TRBD2,TRBJ2-3,TRBV5-1,-
CASHRGNQPQHF,TGTGCCAGCCACAGGGGGAATCAGCCCCAGCATTTT,TRBD1,TRBJ1-5,TRBV2,-
CASTGSAGGEQYF,TGCGCCAGCACCGGGTCGGCCGGGGGCGAGCAGTACTTC,-,TRBJ2-7,TRBV5-1,-